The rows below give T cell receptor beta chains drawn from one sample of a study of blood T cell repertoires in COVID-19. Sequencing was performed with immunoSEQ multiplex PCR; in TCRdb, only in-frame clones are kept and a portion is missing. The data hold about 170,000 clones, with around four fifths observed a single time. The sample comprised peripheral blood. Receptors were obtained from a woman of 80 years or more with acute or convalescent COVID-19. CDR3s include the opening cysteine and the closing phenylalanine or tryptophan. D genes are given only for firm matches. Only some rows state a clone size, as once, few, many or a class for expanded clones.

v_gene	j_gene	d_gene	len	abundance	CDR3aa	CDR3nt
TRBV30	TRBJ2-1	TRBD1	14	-	CAWTRGQGNNEQFF	TGTGCCTGGACACGAGGACAGGGGAACAATGAGCAGTTCTTC
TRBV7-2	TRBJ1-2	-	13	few	CASSPDRIYGYTF	TGTGCCAGCAGTCCCGACAGGATCTATGGCTACACCTTC
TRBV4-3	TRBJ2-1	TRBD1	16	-	CASSHGTAAVSNEQFF	TGCGCCAGCAGCCACGGGACAGCGGCGGTCTCCAATGAGCAGTTCTTC
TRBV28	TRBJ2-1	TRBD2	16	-	CASSDVAGTSYNEQFF	TGTGCCAGCAGTGATGTAGCGGGGACCTCCTACAATGAGCAGTTCTTC
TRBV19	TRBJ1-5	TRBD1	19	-	CASSAFNRGRSGSNQPQHF	TGTGCCAGTAGTGCCTTTAACAGGGGGCGAAGTGGCAGCAATCAGCCCCAGCATTTT
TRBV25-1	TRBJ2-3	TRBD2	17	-	CASSDGLAARGPDTQYF	TGTGCCAGCAGTGATGGACTAGCGGCAAGGGGTCCAGATACGCAGTATTTT
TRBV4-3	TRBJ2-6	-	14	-	CASSQHEGANVLTF	TGCGCCAGCAGCCAACACGAGGGGGCCAACGTCCTGACTTTC
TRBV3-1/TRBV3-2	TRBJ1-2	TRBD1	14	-	CASSQSRQGVSYTF	TGTGCCAGCAGCCAATCCAGGCAGGGGGTAAGCTACACCTTC
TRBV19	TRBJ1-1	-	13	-	CASRTVSGTEAFF	TGTGCCAGTAGGACCGTGAGCGGCACTGAAGCTTTCTTT
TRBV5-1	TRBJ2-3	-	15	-	CASSLAGGSTDTQYF	TGCGCCAGCAGCTTGGCTGGGGGGAGCACAGATACGCAGTATTTT
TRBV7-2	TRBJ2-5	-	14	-	CASSLGGAGETQYF	TGTGCCAGCAGCTTAGGTGGGGCCGGGGAGACCCAGTACTTC
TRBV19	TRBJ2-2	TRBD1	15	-	CASSVGQGKTGELFF	TGTGCCAGTAGTGTGGGACAGGGGAAAACCGGGGAGCTGTTTTTT
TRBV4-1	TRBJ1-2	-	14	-	CASSLQQLNYGYTF	TGCGCCAGCAGCCTACAACAGCTAAACTATGGCTACACCTTC
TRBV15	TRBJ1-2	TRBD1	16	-	CATSRDRTGAYYGYTF	TGTGCCACCAGCAGGGATCGGACAGGAGCCTACTATGGCTACACCTTC
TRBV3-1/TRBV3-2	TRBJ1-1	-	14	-	CASSQNPGNTEAFF	TGTGCCAGCAGCCAAAACCCAGGTAACACTGAAGCTTTCTTT
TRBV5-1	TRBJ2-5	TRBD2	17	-	CASSKRAGGGIRETQYF	TGCGCCAGCAGCAAGAGAGCGGGAGGGGGAATTCGAGAGACCCAGTACTTC
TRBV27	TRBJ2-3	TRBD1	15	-	CASSLLQGARDTQYF	TGTGCCAGCAGTTTATTGCAGGGGGCCCGAGATACGCAGTATTTT
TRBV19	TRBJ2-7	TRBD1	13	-	CASTPTGAGEQYF	TGTGCCAGTACCCCGACAGGGGCGGGCGAGCAGTACTTC
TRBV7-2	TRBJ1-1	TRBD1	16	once	CASSLHSGQGLTEAFF	TGTGCCAGCAGCTTACATTCGGGACAGGGGCTCACTGAAGCTTTCTTT
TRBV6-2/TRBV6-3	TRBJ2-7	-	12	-	CASSLTRREQYF	TGTGCCAGCAGCCTCACACGGCGGGAGCAGTACTTC
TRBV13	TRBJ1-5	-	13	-	CASSLGRDQPQHF	TGTGCCAGCAGCTTGGGCAGGGATCAGCCCCAGCATTTT
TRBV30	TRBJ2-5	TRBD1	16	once	CAWSAFRGQFGETQYF	TGTGCCTGGAGTGCGTTCAGGGGGCAGTTCGGAGAGACCCAGTACTTC
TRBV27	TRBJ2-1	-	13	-	CASRLQGNNEQFF	TGTGCCAGCAGGCTACAGGGTAACAATGAGCAGTTCTTC
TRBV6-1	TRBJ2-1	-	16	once	CASSEASGIRINEQFF	TGTGCCAGCAGTGAAGCGTCGGGGATCAGAATCAATGAGCAGTTCTTC
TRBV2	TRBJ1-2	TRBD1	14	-	CASSGDRVIFGYTF	TGTGCCAGCAGTGGGGACAGGGTTATCTTCGGCTACACCTTC
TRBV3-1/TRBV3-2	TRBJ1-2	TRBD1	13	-	CASSQGLTGGNTF	TGTGCCAGCAGCCAAGGGCTGACAGGGGGAAACACCTTC
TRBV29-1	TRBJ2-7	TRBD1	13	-	CSVEISIGTGVYF	TGCAGCGTTGAGATCTCAATCGGGACAGGGGTGTACTTC
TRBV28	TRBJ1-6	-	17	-	CASRVLEGRSYNSPLHF	TGTGCCAGCCGTGTGTTGGAGGGCCGCTCCTATAATTCACCCCTCCACTTT
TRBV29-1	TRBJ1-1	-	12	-	CRPKGERTEAFF	TGCAGACCTAAGGGGGAGCGAACTGAAGCTTTCTTT
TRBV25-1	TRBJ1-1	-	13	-	CASRQAGNTEAFF	TGTGCCAGCCGTCAAGCAGGGAACACTGAAGCTTTCTTT
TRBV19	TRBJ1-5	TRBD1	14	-	CASGTGGGNQPQHF	TGTGCCAGTGGGACAGGGGGCGGCAATCAGCCCCAGCATTTT
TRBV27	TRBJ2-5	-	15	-	CASSFSVQDQETQYF	TGTGCCAGCAGTTTTTCAGTACAGGACCAAGAGACCCAGTACTTC
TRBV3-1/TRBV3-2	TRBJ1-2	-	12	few	CASSHTRRGYTF	TGTGCCAGCAGTCACACCCGGAGGGGCTACACCTTC
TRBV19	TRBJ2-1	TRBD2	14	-	CASSITTGGNEQFF	TGTGCCAGTAGTATTACGACGGGGGGGAATGAGCAGTTCTTC
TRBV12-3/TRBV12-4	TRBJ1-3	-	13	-	CASSFTNGNTIYF	TGTGCCAGCAGTTTCACTAATGGAAACACCATATATTTT
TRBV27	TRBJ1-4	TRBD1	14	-	CASSLQGNNEKLFF	TGTGCCAGCAGCCTACAGGGGAATAATGAAAAACTGTTTTTT
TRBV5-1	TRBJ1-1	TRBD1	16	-	CASSTTTGTAESEAFF	TGCGCCAGCAGCACCACCACCGGGACAGCCGAGTCCGAAGCTTTCTTT
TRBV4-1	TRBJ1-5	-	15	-	CASSQAGQGNQPQHF	TGCGCCAGCAGCCAAGCCGGCCAGGGCAATCAGCCCCAGCATTTT
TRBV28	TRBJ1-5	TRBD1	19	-	CASSLRRGNGAGGNQPQHF	TGTGCCAGCAGTTTACGCAGAGGGAACGGGGCAGGGGGAAATCAGCCCCAGCATTTT
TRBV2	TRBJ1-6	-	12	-	CASSDQNSPLHF	TGTGCCAGCAGTGATCAAAATTCACCCCTCCACTTT
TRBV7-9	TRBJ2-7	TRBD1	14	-	CASSLGQGANEQYF	TGTGCCAGCAGCTTAGGTCAGGGGGCCAACGAGCAGTACTTC
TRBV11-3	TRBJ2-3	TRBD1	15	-	CASSPRQGGGDTQYF	TGTGCCAGCAGCCCCCGACAGGGGGGAGGAGATACGCAGTATTTT
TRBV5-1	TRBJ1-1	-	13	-	CASSQQANTEAFF	TGCGCCAGCAGCCAACAGGCGAACACTGAAGCTTTCTTT
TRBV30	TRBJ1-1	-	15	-	CAWTGLTILNTEAFF	TGTGCCTGGACAGGGCTGACGATTCTGAACACTGAAGCTTTCTTT
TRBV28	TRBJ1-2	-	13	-	CASGPLSNYGYTF	TGTGCCAGCGGCCCGCTTTCTAACTATGGCTACACCTTC
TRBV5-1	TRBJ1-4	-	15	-	CASSFWGLRGEKLFF	TGCGCCAGCAGCTTCTGGGGGCTCAGAGGTGAAAAACTGTTTTTT
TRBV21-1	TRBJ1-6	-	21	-	CASSPRSRDRATGRVGSPLHF	TGTGCCAGCAGCCCACGTAGCCGGGACAGGGCTACTGGGCGTGTGGGCTCACCCCTCCACTTT
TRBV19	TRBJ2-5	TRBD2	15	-	CASSTSLAGGATQYF	TGTGCCAGTAGTACCTCACTAGCGGGAGGGGCGACCCAGTACTTC
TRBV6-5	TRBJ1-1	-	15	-	CASRLQTPGDTEAFF	TGTGCCAGCAGACTACAGACACCAGGGGACACTGAAGCTTTCTTT
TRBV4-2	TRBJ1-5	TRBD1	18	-	CASSQVLAGQRSNQPQHF	TGTGCCAGCAGCCAAGTTTTGGCGGGACAGCGTTCCAATCAGCCCCAGCATTTT
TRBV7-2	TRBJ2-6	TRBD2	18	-	CASSLLSSGGGQANVLTF	TGTGCCAGCAGCTTACTTTCTAGCGGGGGTGGGCAGGCCAACGTCCTGACTTTC
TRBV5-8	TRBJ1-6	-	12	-	CASSKARPPLHF	TGTGCCAGCAGCAAAGCGAGGCCACCCCTCCACTTT
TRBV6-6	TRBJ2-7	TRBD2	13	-	CATRPGGSYEQYF	TGTGCCACACGGCCGGGGGGGTCCTACGAGCAGTACTTC